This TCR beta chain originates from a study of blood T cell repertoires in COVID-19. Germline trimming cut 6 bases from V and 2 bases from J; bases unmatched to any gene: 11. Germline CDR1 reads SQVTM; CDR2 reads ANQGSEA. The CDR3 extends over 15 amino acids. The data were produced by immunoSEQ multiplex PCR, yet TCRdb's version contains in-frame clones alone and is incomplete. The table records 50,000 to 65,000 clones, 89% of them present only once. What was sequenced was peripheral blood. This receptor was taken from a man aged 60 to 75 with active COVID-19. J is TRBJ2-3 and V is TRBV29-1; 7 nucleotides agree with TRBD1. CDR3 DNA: TGCAGCGTGGCAACCGGGACAGCATCCACAGATACGCAGTATTTT. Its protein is CSVATGTASTDTQYF.